These T cell receptor beta chains were read from a single sample in a study of shared clonotypes between healthy human individuals. Clones were sequenced by immunoSEQ multiplex PCR, and TCRdb holds only the in-frame ones, with some missing. The sample records almost 700,000 clones, roughly 94% being singletons. Sequences were obtained from naive CD8+ T cells sorted from blood. The source is a man between 25 and 39 years old in good health. CDR3s include the opening cysteine and the closing phenylalanine or tryptophan. The D gene is left open where the match is weak.

v_call d_call cdr3_aa
TRBV6-5 - CASSLLNYATYEQYF
TRBV27 - CASSTSTGGQETQYF
TRBV6-1 TRBD1 CASSEGTDRAYEQYF
TRBV5-6 TRBD1 CASRLGTGAYEQYF
TRBV9 TRBD2 CASSRTSGGLYNEQFF
TRBV28 - CASSFLLGRMDGYTF
TRBV4-1 - CASSQVGGEKLFF
TRBV9 - CASSSDGEQYF
TRBV27 - CASREEGGHLNTGELFF
TRBV29-1 - CSVDDYATDTQYF
TRBV6-6 - CASSYSTLYEQYF
TRBV11-2 TRBD1 CASSSAYRGSNYGYTF
TRBV27 TRBD2 CASSSPTSGSADTQYF
TRBV29-1 TRBD1 CSGATGVVGTEAFF
TRBV29-1 TRBD1 CSVVGTGGRDTQYF
TRBV6-6 - CASSYSRTTDTQYF
TRBV29-1 - CSVELLERETQYF
TRBV6-5 TRBD2 CASKGLAGNYEQYF
TRBV7-9 - CASSLMEEQYF
TRBV11-2 TRBD1 CASSTPDRGTEAFF
TRBV2 - CASSEAPGVSYNEQFF
TRBV28 - CASSLSRSYEQYF
TRBV11-3 TRBD2 CASSPRSGTGGPVNEQFF
TRBV4-1 - CASSQADSSYEQYF
TRBV28 - CASSLESIRDGVNEKLFF
TRBV21-1 - CASSKEKRQYF
TRBV6-5 TRBD2 CASTQGLVEIF
TRBV4-1 TRBD2 CASSQGLAGANNEQFF
TRBV6-5 - CASSYFEPVSYEQYF
TRBV15 - CATSDLGLRDEQFF
TRBV4-3 - CASSQDADTYNEQFF
TRBV7-9 TRBD2 CASSASGRLYEQYF
TRBV9 - CASSVWDGELFF
TRBV27 TRBD2 CASSPTSDPYNEQFF
TRBV10-2 - CASSESPGLNTEAFF
TRBV27 TRBD1 CASSRQGAYSGYTF
TRBV4-3 - CASSQGGGGGYGYTF
TRBV7-9 - CASSLLQTADTEAFF
TRBV7-9 - CASSADTTNTGELFF
TRBV4-3 TRBD1 CASSPDRGNYEQYF
TRBV9 TRBD2 CASSVATSGDYEQYF
TRBV6-5 - CASRPRVADTQYF
TRBV11-2 - CASSLEASSSYEQYF
TRBV28 - CASSLGSSYEQYF
TRBV27 - CASSMGQNTEAFF
TRBV15 TRBD1 CATSSYRGSTEAFF
TRBV28 - CASEKFGQSYTSEKLFF
TRBV29-1 - CSVAREHGYTF
TRBV5-1 TRBD2 CASSLILAGVFGANVLTF
TRBV25-1 - CASSWGSEKLFF
TRBV7-9 - CASSLAIGQLSSYEQYF
TRBV5-6 - CASSLFGGSNQPQHF
TRBV14 - CASSQSPRSTGELFF
TRBV9 TRBD2 CASSASGTTYEQYF
TRBV5-5 TRBD1 CASSLARDRVNEQFF
TRBV7-6 TRBD2 CASSLSPGGPNEQYF